What follows describes a single TCR beta chain. These data belong to a study of blood T cell repertoires in COVID-19. Across the whole study: T cells, B-cell-depleted T cells, or PBMCs provided the cDNA or gDNA that served as material.

Assay: immunoSEQ multiplex PCR; the TCRdb copy retains only in-frame clones and omits some. Among 200,000 or so clones listed, around 82% were seen once. Participant age was about 18 to 100 years, and participants resided in fewer than 30 US areas. Clinical history reported by participants formed the basis on which cohorts were assigned. CDR3 length: 14 residues. The junction had 1 base not matched to a gene; V was cut back by 7 bases and J by 1 base. CDR1 is SNHLY, CDR2 FYNNEI, per germline. This receptor was identified in a middle-aged woman with acute COVID-19. The specimen sequenced was PBMCs or T cells enriched from blood (not recorded which). This chain connects TRBV2 to TRBJ1-6, with TRBD1 identical over 7 bases. DNA of the CDR3: TGTGCCAGCACAGGGGGTTCCTATAATTCACCCCTCCACTTT. Protein product: CASTGGSYNSPLHF.